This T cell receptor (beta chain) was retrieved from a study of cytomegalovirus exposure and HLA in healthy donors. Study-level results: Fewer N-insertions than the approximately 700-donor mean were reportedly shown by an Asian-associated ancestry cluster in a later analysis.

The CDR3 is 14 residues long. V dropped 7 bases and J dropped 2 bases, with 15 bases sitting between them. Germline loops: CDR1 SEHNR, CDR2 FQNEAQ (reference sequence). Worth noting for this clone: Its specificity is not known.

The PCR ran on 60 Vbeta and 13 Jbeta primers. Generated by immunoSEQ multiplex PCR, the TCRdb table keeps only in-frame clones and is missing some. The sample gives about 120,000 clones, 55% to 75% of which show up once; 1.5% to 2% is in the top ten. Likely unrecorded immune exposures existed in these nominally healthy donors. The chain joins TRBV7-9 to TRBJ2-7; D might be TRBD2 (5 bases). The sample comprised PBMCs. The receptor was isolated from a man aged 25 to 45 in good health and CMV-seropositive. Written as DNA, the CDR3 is TGTGCCAGCACCCAAATCGGACTTACCTACGAGCAGTACTTC. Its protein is CASTQIGLTYEQYF.